The clone carrying this T cell receptor beta chain has just one count. The CDR3 totals 13 residues. The germline V gene has CDR1 MDHEN and CDR2 SYDVKM. Trimming stripped 3 bases from V and 1 base from J, with 6 bases between. This specimen comes from a study of cytomegalovirus exposure and HLA in healthy donors. Vbeta (60) and Jbeta (13) primers were used in the PCR. Sequencing used immunoSEQ multiplex PCR; TCRdb keeps in-frame clones, though not all of them. Here the sample spans about 200,000 clones, 65% to 85% being singletons. Sample: PBMCs. The clonotype originates from a woman aged 25 to 39 in good health and CMV-seronegative. V is TRBV28 and J is TRBJ1-1; D remains ambiguous. The CDR3 protein is CASSFPQNTEAFF. CDR3 coding DNA: TGTGCCAGCAGTTTCCCCCAGAACACTGAAGCTTTCTTT.